The clone carrying this TCR beta chain was seen a few times. Antigen unknown. At one of its ends the junction is not consistent with the germline gene, which may arise from a read error. The CDR3 runs to 18 residues. Germline V CDR1 and CDR2: SEHNR, FQNEAQ (reference sequence). TCRB transcripts that were expressed got sequenced, as all of the isolated RNA had been reverse transcribed. This table comes from immunoSEQ multiplex PCR, and its TCRdb copy is limited to in-frame clones, with some not included. The sample yields 430,000 or so clones, around 10% seen once. This specimen belongs to a study of beta chain features in type 1 diabetes. Findings of the study overall: Cells that show high TCR expression could be over-represented by cDNA sequencing.

The sequenced material came from naive CD4+ T cells from blood. The chain has TRBV7-9 and TRBJ1-2, with 11 bases fitting TRBD1. This receptor was obtained from a woman aged 18-30 years in good health. CDR3 nucleotide sequence: TGTGCCAGCAGGTTAGATGGACAGGGGGCGTCAGAGGCGTATGGCTACACCTTC. Protein product: CASRLDGQGASEAYGYTF.